This record covers a single TCR beta chain. What antigen it recognizes has not been identified. Per-base quality was not reported, and no clone a single base away is much larger than it. High-throughput TCRbeta CDR3 sequencing of frozen genomic DNA was performed by immunoSEQ, with PCR amplification, mapping, bias correction and internal controls included. In the original analysis: Only productive rearrangements were retained, with each unique TCRbeta sequence defined by its CDR3 nucleotide sequence together with its V and J gene. Donor-reactive sequences required at least 5-fold expansion in CFSE-low cells versus unstimulated pre-transplant cells and at least 0.01% frequency. Minimum frequency thresholds were set for each subject based on the unstimulated sample with the lowest template count, ensuring at least 90% detection power. Repertoire turnover was measured by Jensen-Shannon divergence between the top 1000 TCRbeta sequences post- and pre-transplant. Two-sided Fisher's exact tests were used to test for changes in the detection of donor-reactive sequences. In its TCRdb copy, this immuneACCESS table keeps in-frame sequences only and misses some clones. Where compared with another copy, unresolved V genes explain less than half of these, and the others have no known cause. That table furnishes V, J and clone size, whereas the DNA furnished D and trimming. The sample table contains fewer than 110,000 clones; only one count was recorded for about 88% of them. Around 2.9% of the sample is held by the ten biggest clonotypes.

The germline V gene supplies CDR1 SNHLY and CDR2 FYNNEI. The CDR3 covers 13 residues, taking in both the cysteine and the phenylalanine. Left in the record is the CDR3 DNA by itself, 39 bases read in frame from the first base. Between the V and J ends, shortened by 5 bases and 3 bases respectively, the junction contains 11 bases. The data were taken from a study of T cell clones after liver transplantation (dated by TCRdb to 2018 to 2020). Some background on the complete study: Samples were obtained from ITN030ST, a randomized trial in which withdrawal of immunosuppression was attempted within 2 years of liver transplantation. As an antigen-independent comparator for donor-reactive sequences, third party-reactive TCRbeta sequences were also identified from pre-transplant MLRs. Three of the eight recipients were HCV-positive; the others were transplanted for non-autoimmune, non-viral indications. Donor-reactive T cell clones were identified using TCRbeta sequencing after a pre-transplant mixed lymphocyte reaction and were then followed in post-transplant blood. Tolerance was defined as complete withdrawal of immunosuppression for at least one year without a rise in liver enzymes beyond twice the upper limit of normal. Subjects received no induction therapy and standard immunosuppression until randomization at 12-24 months post-transplant. A cohort of 8 liver transplant recipients was studied, of whom 3 were classified as tolerant and 5 as non-tolerant. Blood samples were collected pre-transplant, pre-randomization before withdrawal, and post-randomization after either complete withdrawal or failed withdrawal. General study outcomes and caveats: A greater decline was seen for donor-reactive sequences than for third party-reactive sequences, suggesting partial antigen-specific deletion unrelated to withdrawal success. A significant post-transplant decrease in circulating donor-reactive CD4 TCRbeta sequences was observed in most of the 8 subjects, irrespective of tolerance or HCV status. Because no allograft tissue specimens were available, donor-reactive T cells may have migrated into the graft instead of being deleted. After accounting for repertoire turnover, donor-reactive detection was significantly reduced in 7 of 8 subjects for CD4 and 8 of 8 for CD8. Conclusions were preliminary, limited by small, heterogeneous patient numbers and non-standardized post-transplant time points. Low numbers of available donor cells limited the measurable donor-reactive repertoire in a couple of subjects.

Thawed unstimulated PBMCs were stained for CD3, CD4 and CD8 and FACS-sorted into CD3+CD4+ and CD3+CD8+ populations. Randomization to immunosuppression withdrawal applied to every one of the 8 studied subjects. Genomic DNA was isolated with the Qiagen DNeasy Blood and Tissue Kit. Sequenced material: CD4+ T cells from blood, taken around 44 months after liver transplant. This clonotype originated in a human patient who received a liver transplant. Some T cells may be donor cells from the graft after a transplant. The sequence links TRBV2 to TRBJ2-7, with the D gene not clear enough to name. The encoded CDR3 is CASSRSGSYEQYF. The DNA sequence is given as TGTGCCAGCAGTCGGTCCGGCAGCTACGAGCAGTACTTC.